The clone carrying this T cell receptor beta chain came up a few times. Per donor, a minimum of one pre-ART and a minimum of two post-ART PBMC samples were available. These data belong to a study of long-term antiretroviral therapy in people with HIV. The wider study: Some samples came about a decade before the 2015 immediate-ART recommendation, and these were the earliest.

CDR3 length: 14 amino acids. The germline gives CDR1 MNHEY, CDR2 SMNVEV (reference sequence). V dropped 2 bases and J dropped 7; count of bases not matched to a gene: 6. Survey-level immunoSEQ v3.0 assays were run. TCRdb keeps only in-frame clones here, not all; method: immunoSEQ multiplex PCR. Among around 31,000 clones listed, 70% to 90% were seen once. The TCR comes from a man aged 50-60 years with HIV. Sequenced material: unsorted PBMCs, taken around 5 years before starting antiretroviral therapy. The chain recombines TRBV27 with TRBJ2-7, with 9 positions matching TRBD2. CDR3 DNA: TGTGCCAGCAGTTTAGCCAGCGGGGGGAAGGAGCAGTACTTC. It specifies CASSLASGGKEQYF.